The 22 T cell receptor beta chains given below trace back to one sample, sequenced in a study of T cell responses to AZD1222 COVID-19 vaccine. Method: immunoSEQ multiplex PCR; TCRdb's copy keeps in-frame clones and lacks some. Here the sample spans around 130,000 clones, 80% to 90% being singletons. The specimen comprised peripheral blood, sampled 28 days after the second AZD1222 dose. The receptors derive from an adult who received the AZD1222 COVID-19 vaccine.

The chain recombines TRBV3-1 (or the pseudogene TRBV3-2) with TRBJ2-2; the D is unclear. The CDR3 sequence is 20 residues long. Trimming cost V 1 base and J 0 bases, with 21 bases left between them. Germline assignment: CDR1 LGHDT and CDR2 YNNKEL (reference sequence). The CDR3 loop reads CASSQARFVSPTANTGELFF. CDR3 DNA sequence: TGTGCCAGCAGCCAAGCGCGCTTCGTCTCACCCACCGCGAACACCGGGGAGCTGTTTTTT.

The gene calls are TRBV7-2 and TRBJ2-1; possibly TRBD1 for D (7 bases). V was cut by 1 base and J by 9 bases, with 13 bases left in between. CDR3 length: 14 amino acids. In germline, CDR1 is SGHTA, CDR2 FQGNSA. The CDR3 sequence is CASSLVARGVEQFF. The CDR3, as DNA: TGTGCCAGCAGCTTAGTTGCCAGGGGGGTTGAGCAGTTCTTC.

This clone was observed a few times. The chain is built from TRBV19 and TRBJ1-5; D gene ambiguous. CDR1 is LNHDA, CDR2 SQIVND, per germline (reference sequence). The CDR3 is 15 amino acids. Trimming took 1 base from V and 2 from J, leaving 9 bases between them. The CDR3 sequence: CASSIGLRGNQPQHF. In nucleotides, the CDR3 is TGTGCCAGTAGTATAGGGTTAAGGGGCAATCAGCCCCAGCATTTT. Looking up the rest from reference TRBV19 and TRBJ1-5 gives the full variable domain: DGGITQSPKYLFRKEGQNVTLSCEQNLNHDAMYWYRQDPGQGLRLIYYSQIVNDFQKGDIAEGYSVSREKKESFPLTVTSAQKNPTAFYLCASSIGLRGNQPQHFGDGTRLSIL.

The V gene is TRBV6-6, the J gene TRBJ1-5; D is possibly TRBD1 (5 bases). With 8 bases removed from V and 0 bases from J, the gap between germline ends came to 14 bases. Germline V gene data show CDR1 as MNHNY and CDR2 as SVGAGI (reference sequence). The CDR3 runs 15 residues. The CDR3 DNA follows: TGTGCCAGCCAGGACACCCGATTTAGCAATCAGCCCCAGCATTTT. Protein: CASQDTRFSNQPQHF.

The V and J genes are TRBV3-1 (or the pseudogene TRBV3-2) and TRBJ1-2; D is perhaps TRBD1 (5 bases). V lost 1 base and J 7 bases, leaving 16 bases between the germline ends. CDR1 is LGHDT, CDR2 YNNKEL, per germline (reference sequence). The CDR3 contains 15 residues. CDR3 loop: CASSQAHEGAGGYTF. CDR3 nucleotides: TGTGCCAGCAGCCAAGCTCATGAAGGGGCGGGTGGCTACACCTTC.

The gene calls are TRBV11-2 and TRBJ1-1; a possible D gene is TRBD1 (6 bases). Germline V lookup: CDR1 SGHAT, CDR2 FQNNGV. Trimming stripped 0 bases from V and 8 bases from J, with 16 bases between. The CDR3 totals 15 residues. In DNA form, the CDR3 reads TGTGCCAGCAGCTTAGATCCACAGGGCGGTGCAGAAGCTTTCTTT. Translated, it gives CASSLDPQGGAEAFF.

CDR3 DNA: TGTGCCAGCAGCTCGGGGCCCGAGCAGTACTTC. It specifies CASSSGPEQYF. The chain uses TRBV7-9 and TRBJ2-7; tentatively, D is TRBD1 or TRBD2 (5 bases each). The germline CDR1 and CDR2 sequences are SEHNR and FQNEAQ (reference sequence). The CDR3 has 11 residues. V was clipped by 4 bases and J by 6 bases, with 7 bases between them.

The chain employs TRBV6-6 and TRBJ2-5, with D tentatively TRBD2 (7 bases). CDR1 and CDR2 (germline): MNHNY, SVGAGI (reference sequence). V lost 8 bases to trimming and J lost 5 bases, with 18 bases between them. The CDR3 is 14 amino acids. The CDR3 loop is CASEHTGGHETQYF. For the CDR3, the DNA is TGTGCCAGCGAGCATACGGGGGGCCATGAGACCCAGTACTTC.

This sequence joins TRBV4-3 and TRBJ1-2, with D perhaps matching TRBD1 (6 bases). CDR1 and CDR2 (germline): LGHNA, YSLEER. The germline V and J ends were trimmed by 3 bases and 4 bases, with 15 bases remaining between them. The CDR3 extends over 15 amino acids. The CDR3 spells CASSQGSGDLYGYTF. The CDR3 DNA is TGCGCCAGCAGCCAGGGATCAGGGGACCTCTATGGCTACACCTTC.

This chain uses TRBV18 with TRBJ1-6, with 7 bases aligning to TRBD1. This CDR3 comprises 15 residues. The J segment lost 9 bases and the V segment lost 0 bases, leaving 5 bases of the junction unmatched. CDR1 and CDR2 from the germline V gene are KGHSH and LQKENI. The DNA for the CDR3 is TGTGCCAGCTCACCACCAGGGACAGACTTTTCACCCCTCCACTTT. As protein: CASSPPGTDFSPLHF.

The rearrangement uses TRBV7-9 and TRBJ1-1, with a tentative D call TRBD1 (5 bases). This CDR3 has 14 amino acids. Germline lookup yields CDR1 SEHNR and CDR2 FQNEAQ (reference sequence). V dropped 4 bases and J dropped 0 bases, with 9 bases sitting between them. For the CDR3, the DNA is TGTGCCAGCAGCTCCGGACACATGAACACTGAAGCTTTCTTT. This gives the protein CASSSGHMNTEAFF.

The chain carries TRBV18 and TRBJ1-1; the D is unclear. There are 16 residues in the CDR3. Trimming cost V 3 bases and J 0 bases, with 14 bases left between them. Per the germline V gene, CDR1 is KGHSH and CDR2 is LQKENI. CDR3 sequence (DNA): TGTGCCAGCTCACCTTTGGCAGCGAATCTGAACACTGAAGCTTTCTTT. Translation: CASSPLAANLNTEAFF.

CDR3 protein: CASSVQIVTEAFF. CDR3 DNA: TGTGCCAGCAGCGTACAGATCGTCACTGAAGCTTTCTTT. The genes are TRBV11-2 and TRBJ1-1; D is unclear. The CDR3 is made up of 13 amino acids. CDR1 and CDR2 from the germline V gene are SGHAT and FQNNGV. V lost 5 bases, J lost 4 bases, and 11 bases lay in between.

The rearrangement uses TRBV5-1 and TRBJ2-1, with 15 bases fitting TRBD2. The V gene end was trimmed by 4 bases and the J gene end by 7 bases; junction bases not matched to a gene: 6. Germline V gives CDR1 SGHRS, CDR2 YFSETQ. This CDR3 has 16 residues. CDR3 in DNA: TGCGCCAGCAGCAGCGGACTAGCGGGAGGGGAGAATGAGCAGTTCTTC. The encoded protein is CASSSGLAGGENEQFF.

V is TRBV7-6 and J is TRBJ2-7, with 7 bases aligning to TRBD1. CDR1 is SGHVS and CDR2 is FNYEAQ in the germline V gene. The CDR3 is 14 residues long. With V trimmed by 2 bases and J by 5 bases, 6 bases remained unmatched. For the CDR3, the DNA is TGTGCCAGCAGCTTAAGGCGAGGGGGCCACGAGCAGTACTTC. Residues: CASSLRRGGHEQYF. The whole variable domain, remainder taken from reference TRBV7-6 and TRBJ2-7, is GAGVSQSPRYKVTKRGQDVALRCDPISGHVSLYWYRQALGQGPEFLTYFNYEAQQDKSGLPNDRFSAERPEGSISTLTIQRTEQRDSAMYRCASSLRRGGHEQYFGPGTRLTVT.

The rearrangement uses TRBV19 and TRBJ2-1; D is unresolved. Germline V CDR1 and CDR2: LNHDA, SQIVND (reference sequence). Trimming took off 2 bases at V and 0 bases at J, with 11 bases between the two ends. This CDR3 is built from 16 residues. The CDR3 region has the DNA TGTGCCAGTAGTATAAGGGAATGGGACTCCTACAATGAGCAGTTCTTC. Its translation is CASSIREWDSYNEQFF.

The chain carries TRBV27 and TRBJ1-1; D remains ambiguous. Germline CDR1 reads MNHEY; CDR2 reads SMNVEV (reference sequence). This CDR3 region has 13 residues. The V end was cut by 5 bases, the J end by 4 bases, with 11 bases between. The CDR3 DNA sequence: TGTGCCAGCAGTCCCTCCCACCGCACTGAAGCTTTCTTT. Translation gives CASSPSHRTEAFF.

This rearrangement joins TRBV29-1 to TRBJ2-3, with D unresolved. Trimming took 2 bases from V and 0 from J, leaving 3 bases between them. This CDR3 comprises 12 residues. Germline values: CDR1 SQVTM, CDR2 ANQGSEA. CDR3: CSVESSTDTQYF. As DNA, the CDR3 is TGCAGCGTTGAATCTAGCACAGATACGCAGTATTTT.

This chain connects TRBV18 to TRBJ1-4; 8 nucleotides line up with TRBD1. This CDR3 region has 14 residues. Germline V CDR1 and CDR2: KGHSH, LQKENI. V lost 5 bases, J lost 4 bases, and 3 bases stayed unmatched. The CDR3 reads CASSADRGNEKLFF. The CDR3 DNA reads TGTGCCAGCTCAGCCGACAGGGGTAATGAAAAACTGTTTTTT.

The chain recombines TRBV11-2 with TRBJ1-3; D remains unclear. The V gene lost 5 bases and the J gene lost 4 bases, with 9 bases spanning the gap. Germline V gives CDR1 SGHAT, CDR2 FQNNGV. The CDR3 totals 13 residues. CDR3 nucleotide sequence: TGTGCCAGCAGCCATCTCGTGGGAAACACCATATATTTT. Translation: CASSHLVGNTIYF.

The chain combines TRBV2 with TRBJ2-5, with 11 bases identical to TRBD2. The J segment lost 4 bases and the V segment lost 7 bases, leaving 2 bases of the junction unmatched. Germline CDR1 is SNHLY and CDR2 is FYNNEI. The CDR3 length is 13 residues. Here the CDR3 reads CASTGLAGETQYF. The DNA of the CDR3 is TGTGCCAGCACCGGACTAGCGGGAGAGACCCAGTACTTC.

The genes are TRBV5-6 and TRBJ2-1; D gene ambiguous. V shed 0 bases and J shed 3 bases, with 16 bases lying between them. This CDR3 contains 17 residues. Germline CDR1 and CDR2: SGHDT and YYEEEE. The DNA for the CDR3 is TGTGCCAGCAGCTTGGCCACGGGTGTGGGGAACTACAATGAGCAGTTCTTC. It codes for CASSLATGVGNYNEQFF. The complete variable domain, with remaining parts taken from reference TRBV5-6 and TRBJ2-1, reads DAGVTQSPTHLIKTRGQQVTLRCSPKSGHDTVSWYQQALGQGPQFIFQYYEEEERQRGNFPDRFSGHQFPNYSSELNVNALLLGDSALYLCASSLATGVGNYNEQFFGPGTRLTVL.